Below, 25 T cell receptor beta chains from the same sample are listed, as sequenced in a study of CXCR3-negative and CXCR3-positive naive CD8 T cells. UMI-tagged TRB cDNA libraries were built via 5' RACE. TCRdb re-called the 5' RACE reads; one entry per CDR3 protein, DNA not given. The listing records 130,000 to 150,000 distinct CDR3 sequences. Notes on the study in general: TRB CDR3 hydrophobicity was greater in CXCR3-positive naive cells than in CXCR3-negative naive cells.

These receptors have no identified antigens. The sequencing input was naive CXCR3+ CD8+ T cells from blood. Subset noted: CD45RO-CCR7+CD27+CD95- naive CD8+ T cells expressing CXCR3 (TNR3+). The receptors derive from a human donor in good health. Some clones in this sample may be carry-over from other donors' samples.

The chain employs TRBV7-8 and TRBJ2-3; the D call from TCRdb, TRBD1, cannot be confirmed without DNA. Germline CDR1 and CDR2: SGHVS and FQNEAQ. This CDR3 comprises 14 residues. The chain's CDR3 is CTSTGGSGPDTQYF. Full variable domain (outside the CDR3, taken from reference TRBV7-8 and TRBJ2-3): GAGVSQSPRYKVAKRGQDVALRCDPISGHVSLFWYQQALGQGPEFLTYFQNEAQLDKSGLPSDRFFAERPEGSVSTLKIQRTQQEDSAVYLCTSTGGSGPDTQYFGPGTRLTVL.

V usage is TRBV5-6 and J usage is TRBJ2-3; TCRdb's D call, TRBD1, is unchecked because there is no DNA. The CDR3 has 14 amino acids. Germline CDR1 SGHDT, CDR2 YYEEEE. The CDR3 sequence is CASSLWGPRDTQYF. The whole variable domain, filled in from reference TRBV5-6 and TRBJ2-3, reads DAGVTQSPTHLIKTRGQQVTLRCSPKSGHDTVSWYQQALGQGPQFIFQYYEEEERQRGNFPDRFSGHQFPNYSSELNVNALLLGDSALYLCASSLWGPRDTQYFGPGTRLTVL.

This sequence joins TRBV7-8 and TRBJ2-3; TCRdb calls TRBD2, which cannot be checked without DNA. Germline V gene sequence: CDR1 SGHVS, CDR2 FQNEAQ. CDR3 length equals 17 residues. CDR3 amino acids: CASSHRLAGAITDTQYF.

The rearrangement joins TRBV6-2 or TRBV6-3 to TRBJ2-1; TCRdb's D call of TRBD2 is untestable without DNA. The CDR3 totals 15 residues. Germline V CDR1 and CDR2: MNHEY, SVGEGT. The CDR3 sequence is CATKRSGGHNNEQFF.

V usage is TRBV30 and J usage is TRBJ2-3. The CDR3 totals 12 residues. Germline CDR1 and CDR2: GTSNPN and SVGIG (reference sequence). The CDR3 protein is CAWEISTDTQYF.

Here the CDR3 reads CSVEQNYGYTF. The J gene is TRBJ1-2, the V gene TRBV29-1. There are 11 residues in the CDR3. The germline gives CDR1 SQVTM, CDR2 ANQGSEA.

The V gene is TRBV7-2, the J gene TRBJ2-1; TCRdb's D call, TRBD1, is unchecked because there is no DNA. This CDR3 is built from 15 residues. Germline-derived CDR1 and CDR2 are SGHTA and FQGNSA. The CDR3 reads CASIVRTSFPDEQFF.

CDR3 sequence: CSVEDRTSGSYEQYF. The chain couples TRBV29-1 to TRBJ2-7; TCRdb's assignment of TRBD2 cannot be checked, as there is no DNA. Germline assignment: CDR1 SQVTM and CDR2 ANQGSEA. The CDR3 runs to 15 residues.

V usage is TRBV12-5 and J usage is TRBJ2-3; with no DNA, the TCRdb D assignment of TRBD2 cannot be verified. CDR1 is LGHNT, CDR2 FRNRAP, per germline. The CDR3 consists of 17 residues. The CDR3 region is CASGLVGASGGPDTQYF.

J is TRBJ2-7 and V is TRBV27; TCRdb outputs TRBD2, but without DNA this stays unchecked. Germline values: CDR1 MNHEY, CDR2 SMNVEV (reference sequence). There are 14 residues in the CDR3. The CDR3 protein is CASSSLGLLREQYF.

V usage is TRBV3-1 and J usage is TRBJ2-7; TCRdb calls TRBD2, which cannot be checked without DNA. In germline, CDR1 is LGHDT, CDR2 YNNKEL (reference sequence). The CDR3 contains 17 residues. This chain's CDR3 is CASSQDRMASSSYEQYF.

The chain has TRBV29-1 and TRBJ2-2. Per the germline V gene, CDR1 is SQVTM and CDR2 is ANQGSEA. The CDR3 covers 13 residues. The CDR3 sequence is CSVEEQDTGGLFF.

The V and J genes are TRBV7-9 and TRBJ2-2; as DNA is missing, the TRBD2 call by TCRdb cannot be tested. The CDR3 has 16 residues. The germline V gene has CDR1 SEHNR and CDR2 FQNEAQ (reference sequence). The CDR3 protein is CASSSTRTSGAGELFF.

The V call is TRBV29-1, the J call TRBJ2-6. Germline V gene lookup returns CDR1 SQVTM and CDR2 ANQGSEA. CDR3 length: 15 residues. Here the CDR3 reads CSVEGYGSGANVLTF.

The chain couples TRBV29-1 to TRBJ1-1; TCRdb calls TRBD1, which cannot be checked without DNA. The CDR3 is made up of 17 amino acids. CDR1 and CDR2 (germline): SQVTM, ANQGSEA. CDR3 sequence reads: CSVRAGQGAVFKTEAFF.

This rearrangement joins TRBV23-1 to TRBJ2-1; TCRdb outputs TRBD2, but without DNA this stays unchecked. TRBV23-1 is given ORF status, its function remaining uncertain. CDR3 length: 16 amino acids. CDR3 region: CASSQTPKRGYNEQFF.

CDR3 region: CASSTSRDRARGQYF. The chain has TRBV27 and TRBJ2-7; TCRdb reports TRBD1, a call that lacks DNA to check it against. Looked up from germline, CDR1 is MNHEY and CDR2 is SMNVEV (reference sequence). The CDR3 spans 15 residues.

This sequence joins TRBV29-1 and TRBJ1-2; TCRdb picks TRBD1, but there is no DNA to check that call. There are 12 residues in the CDR3. From germline, CDR1 is SQVTM and CDR2 ANQGSEA. The CDR3 loop is CSVVGDHYGYTF.

The J gene is TRBJ2-7, the V gene TRBV7-9. The CDR3 loop spans 13 amino acids. Germline V gene sequence: CDR1 SEHNR, CDR2 FQNEAQ (reference sequence). CDR3 sequence: CASSPTENYEQYF.

CDR3 in amino acids: CASSPVGFLLSGANVLTF. The rearrangement joins TRBV7-3 to TRBJ2-6. The germline V gene has CDR1 SGHTA and CDR2 FQGTGA. The CDR3 runs to 18 residues.

J is TRBJ2-5 and V is TRBV20-1; the D call of TRBD1 rests on TCRdb alone, since no DNA is present to check it. In germline, CDR1 is DFQATT, CDR2 SNEGSKA (reference sequence). The CDR3 is 13 amino acids. CDR3 amino acids: CSAPMGVRETQYF.

The V gene is TRBV4-1, the J gene TRBJ2-1; the D call from TCRdb, TRBD1, cannot be confirmed without DNA. Germline values: CDR1 MGHRA, CDR2 YSYEKL. The CDR3 spans 17 residues. The CDR3 protein is CASSQVPGQSSYNEQFF.

The chain carries TRBV3-1 and TRBJ1-6; TCRdb's D call, TRBD1, is unchecked because there is no DNA. The CDR3 extends over 17 amino acids. Germline lookup yields CDR1 LGHDT and CDR2 YNNKEL (reference sequence). CDR3 protein: CASSQDPVGTMDSPLHF.

The chain uses TRBV2 and TRBJ1-5; TCRdb returns TRBD1, unconfirmable since there is no DNA. Per germline, CDR1 SNHLY and CDR2 FYNNEI. The CDR3 contains 15 residues. CDR3 region: CASSEAGGINQPQHF.

The V and J genes are TRBV15 and TRBJ1-5. The CDR3 extends over 15 amino acids. Looked up from germline, CDR1 is LNHNV and CDR2 is YYDKDF (reference sequence). This CDR3 reads CATSRDLSSNQPQHF.